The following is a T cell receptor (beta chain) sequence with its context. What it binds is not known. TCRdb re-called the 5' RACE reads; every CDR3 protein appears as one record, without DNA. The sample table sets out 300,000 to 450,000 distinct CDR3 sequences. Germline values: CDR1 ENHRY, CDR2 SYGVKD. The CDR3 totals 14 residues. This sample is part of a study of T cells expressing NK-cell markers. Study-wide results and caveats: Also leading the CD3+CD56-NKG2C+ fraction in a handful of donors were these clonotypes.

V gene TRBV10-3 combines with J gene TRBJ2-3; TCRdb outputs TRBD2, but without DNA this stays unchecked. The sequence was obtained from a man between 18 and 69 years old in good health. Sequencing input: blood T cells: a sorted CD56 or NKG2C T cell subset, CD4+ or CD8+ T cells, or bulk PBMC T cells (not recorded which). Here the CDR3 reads CATRAGGSTDTQYF.